These 23 T cell receptor beta chains were sequenced from one sample in a study of response to subunit inactivated influenza vaccine. From the RT-PCR reads, TCRdb called clonotypes with MiXCR, one entry per CDR3 protein. This sample has about 540,000 distinct CDR3 sequences, with 20% to 25% found just once. These records were also assigned to another study, of T cells expressing NK-cell markers. In that study: Scientists made TCR beta cDNA using 5'RACE template switching with UMIs.

The input for sequencing was CD4+ T cells sorted from PBMCs, taken 11 to 12 days after vaccination. These receptors all come from a man aged 50 or older who received an inactivated influenza vaccine.

This clonotype was counted once. The rearrangement joins TRBV15 to TRBJ2-4; 7 nucleotides align to TRBD2. Trimming removed 2 bases from V and 13 bases from J; junction bases left unmatched: 8. The germline gives CDR1 LNHNV, CDR2 YYDKDF (reference sequence). The length of the CDR3 is 13 residues. The CDR3, as DNA: TGTGCCACCAGCAGACCAAGGGCGGGAGTCCAGTACTTC. Protein sequence: CATSRPRAGVQYF.

The chain has TRBV12-3 or TRBV12-4 and TRBJ2-5, with TRBD2 as a possible D gene (7 bases). The V end lost 5 bases, the J end lost 8 bases, and 18 bases lay between the germline ends. The CDR3 loop spans 14 amino acids. CDR3 sequence reads: CASSTAGGAFTQYF. The CDR3 DNA follows: TGTGCCAGCAGTACCGCTGGGGGGGCCTTTACCCAGTACTTC.

The rearrangement links TRBV3-1 to TRBJ2-3, with 11 bases matching TRBD1. Germline V gene lookup returns CDR1 LGHDT and CDR2 YNNKEL (reference sequence). Trimming removed 0 bases from V and 8 bases from J; junction bases left unmatched: 10. This CDR3 comprises 17 residues. The CDR3 protein is CASSQELRTGGAGTQYF. CDR3 nucleotides: TGTGCCAGCAGCCAAGAATTGAGGACAGGGGGCGCAGGTACGCAGTATTTT.

This clonotype has a handful of counts. The chain recombines TRBV5-1 with TRBJ2-1; 10 bases align to TRBD2. The V and J ends lost 3 bases and 7 bases, in that order; junction bases with no gene match: 13. The CDR3 is 17 residues long. CDR1 and CDR2 (germline): SGHRS, YFSETQ. CDR3 loop: CASSSYLGLAEGNEQFF. CDR3 in DNA: TGCGCCAGCAGCTCATATCTCGGACTAGCGGAGGGGAATGAGCAGTTCTTC.

This clonotype has just a few counts. This chain connects TRBV2 to TRBJ2-3; 8 bases fit TRBD1. V dropped 10 bases and J dropped 0; count of bases not matched to a gene: 6. The CDR3 is 14 amino acids. Germline CDR1 SNHLY, CDR2 FYNNEI. DNA for the CDR3: TGTGCCAACCAGGACAGGGACAGCACAGATACGCAGTATTTT. Protein product: CANQDRDSTDTQYF.

This clonotype came up a few times. The chain is built from TRBV20-1 and TRBJ2-7; 10 bases match TRBD2. J was trimmed by 3 bases and V by 0 bases; bases with no gene match: 2. The CDR3 sequence is 14 residues long. The germline V gene has CDR1 DFQATT and CDR2 SNEGSKA (reference sequence). The CDR3 loop is CSARDASGSYEQYF. The CDR3 coding sequence is TGCAGTGCTAGAGATGCTAGCGGGAGCTACGAGCAGTACTTC.

Ten or more counts support this clonotype. J is TRBJ2-7 and V is TRBV5-1; no reliable D call. CDR3 length: 13 amino acids. The V end lost 1 base, the J end lost 3 bases, and 8 bases lay between the germline ends. Germline-derived CDR1 and CDR2 are SGHRS and YFSETQ. CDR3 nucleotide sequence: TGCGCCAGCAGCTTGAACAGAGACTACGAGCAGTACTTC. Translating it yields CASSLNRDYEQYF.

The V call is TRBV11-3, the J call TRBJ2-2, with unresolved D. CDR1 and CDR2 (germline): SGHNT, YENEEA. The CDR3 extends over 12 amino acids. Deletions cut 5 bases from V and 8 bases from J, with 9 bases between. The CDR3 spells CASSPHRGELFF. For the CDR3, the DNA is TGTGCCAGCAGCCCCCATCGAGGGGAGCTGTTTTTT.

As regards this clonotype: The junction departs from germline at one end; a sequencing error may be responsible. This chain links TRBV7-6 with TRBJ2-1, with D possibly matching TRBD2 (5 bases). CDR3 size: 15 residues. Germline V gene lookup returns CDR1 SGHVS and CDR2 FNYEAQ. The CDR3 here is CGSSSDWFSYNEQFF. Written as DNA, the CDR3 is TGTGGCAGCAGCTCGGACTGGTTTTCCTACAATGAGCAGTTCTTC.

This chain connects TRBV12-3 or TRBV12-4 to TRBJ2-2; D is ambiguous. The V and J ends lost 7 bases and 2 bases respectively, with 23 bases between them. The CDR3 loop spans 18 amino acids. CDR3 sequence (DNA): TGTGCCAGCAAACCCGAGGTCCGGTGGTCGATTAACACCGGGGAGCTGTTTTTT. Translated: CASKPEVRWSINTGELFF.

Details on this clonotype: One junction end disagrees with the germline gene, perhaps due to a read error. The J gene is TRBJ1-2, the V gene TRBV5-1; D is unresolved. Germline V CDR1 and CDR2: SGHRS, YFSETQ. This CDR3 contains 14 residues. The CDR3 DNA reads as TGCGCCAGCAGCTTGGTAGCTGGGGATTATGGCTACAACTTC. Its protein is CASSLVAGDYGYNF.

This clonotype was detected a few times. The rearrangement joins TRBV5-8 to TRBJ2-3; 10 bases line up with TRBD2. The V gene end was trimmed by 0 bases and the J gene end by 6 bases; junction bases not matched to a gene: 1. The CDR3 covers 14 residues. Germline V gene lookup returns CDR1 SGHTS and CDR2 YDEGEE. The DNA for the CDR3 is TGTGCCAGCAGCTTGGCTAGCGGGAGTGATACGCAGTATTTT. It yields the protein CASSLASGSDTQYF.

The chain recombines TRBV4-1 with TRBJ2-1, with a possible D match to TRBD2 (5 bases). Trimming stripped 1 base from V and 0 bases from J, with 10 bases between. The CDR3 has 16 residues. CDR1 MGHRA and CDR2 YSYEKL come from the germline V gene. In DNA form, the CDR3 reads TGCGCCAGCAGCCAAGGTCAGCGGCGCTCCTACAATGAGCAGTTCTTC. As protein: CASSQGQRRSYNEQFF.

This chain uses TRBV10-3 with TRBJ2-2; perhaps D is TRBD1 or TRBD2 (5 bases each). The germline gives CDR1 ENHRY, CDR2 SYGVKD. The CDR3 is made up of 14 amino acids. V was pared by 6 bases and J by 7 bases, with 15 bases between. This chain's CDR3 is CAIRNRPEGGELFF. The CDR3 DNA reads as TGTGCCATCAGGAACAGGCCTGAGGGCGGGGAGCTGTTTTTT.

The genes are TRBV9 and TRBJ2-7; possibly TRBD1 for D (5 bases). The V gene's germline CDR1 is SGDLS and CDR2 YYNGEE. Trimming stripped 5 bases from V and 0 bases from J, with 18 bases between. This CDR3 comprises 16 residues. This chain's CDR3 is CASSLGHAAISYEQYF. The CDR3 DNA reads TGTGCCAGCAGTCTTGGACACGCTGCTATCTCCTACGAGCAGTACTTC.

This clonotype appeared many times. The chain is built from TRBV12-3 or TRBV12-4 and TRBJ2-7, with 9 nucleotides matching TRBD1. The junction had 5 bases not matched to a gene; V was cut back by 4 bases and J by 1 base. The CDR3 sequence is 15 residues long. CDR3 region: CASSSTGTGSYEQYF. The CDR3 nucleotides are TGTGCCAGCAGTTCCACCGGGACAGGGTCCTACGAGCAGTACTTC.

The V and J genes are TRBV7-2 and TRBJ2-5; D is perhaps TRBD1 (5 bases). The V end was cut by 2 bases, the J end by 7 bases, with 11 bases between. The CDR3 loop spans 13 amino acids. The germline V gene has CDR1 SGHTA and CDR2 FQGNSA. The CDR3 DNA is TGTGCCAGCAGCTTAACAGGCCTGGGGACCCAGTACTTC. Translation: CASSLTGLGTQYF.

The rearrangement joins TRBV24-1 to TRBJ2-1; D gene unclear. The CDR3 sequence is 16 residues long. V dropped 6 bases and J dropped 0 bases, with 14 bases sitting between them. In germline, CDR1 is KGHDR, CDR2 SFDVKD. CDR3 in amino acids: CATSSSDGTSYNEQFF. The CDR3 nucleotides are TGTGCCACCAGTTCCTCAGACGGAACCTCCTACAATGAGCAGTTCTTC.

J is TRBJ2-2 and V is TRBV20-1; the D is unclear. Trimming stripped 4 bases from V and 1 base from J, with 10 bases between. CDR3 size: 14 residues. CDR1 and CDR2 from the germline V gene are DFQATT and SNEGSKA (reference sequence). The CDR3: CSATPDLNTGELFF. In DNA, the CDR3 is TGCAGTGCTACCCCTGACCTGAACACCGGGGAGCTGTTTTTT.

The chain has TRBV5-5 and TRBJ2-7; D remains unclear. The germline CDR1 and CDR2 sequences are SGHKS and YYEKEE (reference sequence). This CDR3 region has 12 residues. Trimming pared 0 bases from V and 7 bases from J, leaving 8 bases between. The DNA for the CDR3 is TGTGCCAGCAGCTTGGCGGGTGATGAGCAGTACTTC. Its protein is CASSLAGDEQYF.

This clonotype showed up just a few times. The chain combines TRBV5-5 with TRBJ1-4; the match to TRBD1 covers 8 bases. This CDR3 has 15 amino acids. The ends lost 4 bases at V and 8 bases at J; junction bases unmatched: 10. Germline V gives CDR1 SGHKS, CDR2 YYEKEE (reference sequence). The CDR3 protein is CASSGERDRREKLFF. The CDR3 DNA reads as TGTGCCAGCAGCGGTGAACGGGACAGGCGCGAAAAACTGTTTTTT.

This clonotype showed up just a few times. The V and J genes are TRBV7-2 and TRBJ2-7; 9 bases map to TRBD1. The CDR3 is 15 residues long. J lost 0 bases, V lost 5 bases, and 5 bases had no gene match. Per germline, CDR1 SGHTA and CDR2 FQGNSA. CDR3 in DNA: TGTGCCAGCAGCAACCGGGACAGGGCCTCCTACGAGCAGTACTTC. Translation gives CASSNRDRASYEQYF. Complete variable domain (other parts from reference TRBV7-2 and TRBJ2-7): GAGVSQSPSNKVTEKGKDVELRCDPISGHTALYWYRQSLGQGLEFLIYFQGNSAPDKSGLPSDRFSAERTGGSVSTLTIQRTQQEDSAVYLCASSNRDRASYEQYFGPGTRLTVT.

This clonotype was seen only a few times. The chain joins TRBV6-5 to TRBJ2-3; D remains unclear. Trimming took 3 bases from V and 4 from J, leaving 8 bases between them. This CDR3 has 13 amino acids. Germline V gene data show CDR1 as MNHEY and CDR2 as SVGAGI. CDR3 in amino acids: CASSYSLSDTQYF. DNA for the CDR3: TGTGCCAGCAGTTATAGTCTTTCAGATACGCAGTATTTT.